Shown below are 11 T cell receptor beta chains from a single sample sequenced in a study of T cell responses to AZD1222 COVID-19 vaccine. The table came from immunoSEQ multiplex PCR; TCRdb's copy has only in-frame clones and leaves some out. This sample has some 97,000 clones; 88% occur once, and the top ten carry around 1.8%. The input for sequencing was peripheral blood, taken on day 0 of AZD1222 vaccination. The receptors were gathered from an adult in good health.

DNA of the CDR3: TGCGCCAGCAGCCCCGTAGGTCAGCCCCAGCATTTT. This codes for CASSPVGQPQHF. This rearrangement joins TRBV4-1 to TRBJ1-5, with D uncertain. Trimming took 4 bases from V and 6 from J, leaving 7 bases between them. Per the germline V gene, CDR1 is MGHRA and CDR2 is YSYEKL. The CDR3 extends over 12 amino acids.

V and J are TRBV30 and TRBJ2-4; no clear D. V was shortened by 1 base and J by 6 bases, with 7 bases between the two germline ends. CDR1 and CDR2 (germline): GTSNPN, SVGIG (reference sequence). The CDR3 contains 12 residues. CDR3 bases: TGTGCCTGGAGTGGAGGTCTAAACATTCAGTACTTC. This gives the protein CAWSGGLNIQYF.

The chain carries TRBV5-1 and TRBJ1-2; 12 bases are a match to TRBD1. Germline V gene sequence: CDR1 SGHRS, CDR2 YFSETQ. Germline trimming cut 4 bases from V and 4 bases from J; bases unmatched to any gene: 14. The CDR3 is 18 residues long. The CDR3 sequence: CASSPRKGQGAVGYGYTF. CDR3 sequence (DNA): TGCGCCAGCAGCCCTAGGAAGGGACAGGGGGCCGTGGGCTATGGCTACACCTTC.

This rearrangement joins TRBV2 to TRBJ2-7, with 10 bases identical to TRBD2. The CDR3 consists of 14 residues. Germline assignment: CDR1 SNHLY and CDR2 FYNNEI. V dropped 4 bases and J dropped 5; count of bases not matched to a gene: 5. The CDR3, as DNA: TGTGCCAGCAGTGGACTAGCGGGCACTCACGAGCAGTACTTC. Its protein product is CASSGLAGTHEQYF.

The chain couples TRBV6-5 to TRBJ2-4; 7 nucleotides line up with TRBD1. The J segment lost 6 bases and the V segment lost 6 bases, leaving 8 bases of the junction unmatched. The CDR3 is made up of 14 amino acids. Germline V gene sequence: CDR1 MNHEY, CDR2 SVGAGI. The CDR3 sequence is CASSLGTDLNIQYF. The DNA for the CDR3 is TGTGCCAGCAGCCTCGGGACAGATTTAAACATTCAGTACTTC.

This clone was seen once. CDR3 sequence reads: CSASGQQTGELFF. CDR3 sequence (DNA): TGCAGCGCTTCGGGACAGCAAACCGGGGAGCTGTTTTTT. This rearrangement joins TRBV29-1 to TRBJ2-2; 7 nucleotides align to TRBD1. The CDR3 totals 13 residues. Germline V gene sequence: CDR1 SQVTM, CDR2 ANQGSEA. With V trimmed by 7 bases and J by 5 bases, 7 bases remained unmatched.

The chain couples TRBV11-2 to TRBJ1-2; no clear D gene. In germline, CDR1 is SGHAT, CDR2 FQNNGV. The CDR3 sequence is 12 residues long. The ends were cut back, 6 bases at V and 4 bases at J, with 9 bases in the middle. The chain's CDR3 is CASRGGGYGYTF. DNA for the CDR3: TGTGCCAGCAGGGGCGGCGGCTATGGCTACACCTTC. Looking up the rest from reference TRBV11-2 and TRBJ1-2 gives the full variable domain: EAGVAQSPRYKIIEKRQSVAFWCNPISGHATLYWYQQILGQGPKLLIQFQNNGVVDDSQLPKDRFSAERLKGVDSTLKIQPAKLEDSAVYLCASRGGGYGYTFGSGTRLTVV.

The CDR3 bases are TGTGCCAGTATCACCTCACAGGGTTCGGGCGGCTACACCTTC. Translating gives CASITSQGSGGYTF. The chain is built from TRBV19 and TRBJ1-2; a weak D match, TRBD1 (6 bases). The ends were cut back, 7 bases at V and 8 bases at J, with 20 bases in the middle. Looked up from germline, CDR1 is LNHDA and CDR2 is SQIVND (reference sequence). This CDR3 has 14 amino acids.

On this clone itself: The sample contains more than one DNA sequence encoding this CDR3. This chain links TRBV3-1 (or the pseudogene TRBV3-2) with TRBJ2-7; TRBD2 matches 9 bases. Unmatched junction bases numbered 5, after V lost 0 bases and J lost 2 bases. This CDR3 comprises 16 residues. Germline loops: CDR1 LGHDT, CDR2 YNNKEL (reference sequence). CDR3 nucleotide sequence: TGTGCCAGCAGCCAAGATCGCCTAGCGGGAACCTACGAGCAGTACTTC. Encoded protein: CASSQDRLAGTYEQYF.

The sample holds a few counts of this clone. The J gene is TRBJ1-5, the V gene TRBV10-3; D is undetermined. The germline V and J ends were trimmed by 8 bases and 3 bases, with 11 bases remaining between them. CDR1 is ENHRY, CDR2 SYGVKD, per germline. The CDR3 has 13 amino acids. Written as DNA, the CDR3 is TGTGCCATCGCCTCGGATCTCAATCAGCCCCAGCATTTT. It is translated as CAIASDLNQPQHF.

The rearrangement joins TRBV6-5 to TRBJ1-1, with 7 bases identical to TRBD1. The J segment lost 4 bases and the V segment lost 3 bases, leaving 5 bases of the junction unmatched. The germline V gene encodes CDR1 MNHEY and CDR2 SVGAGI. The CDR3 has 14 amino acids. CDR3: CASSYEGAGTEAFF. CDR3 nucleotides: TGTGCCAGCAGTTATGAGGGGGCAGGCACTGAAGCTTTCTTT.